This TCR beta chain comes out of a study of tissue T cells after allogeneic stem cell transplantation (dated by TCRdb to 2022 to 2024). Regarding the research as a whole: The study profiled TCR beta repertoires across many tissues from research autopsies of patients with and without GVHD, plus mouse models of GVHD. The human arm was conducted as a prospective observational study, and neither blinding nor randomization was performed. Results and caveats for the whole study, not just this receptor: Few T cell clones were found to be shared across patients, but shared repertoire signatures across patients were revealed in a tissue-specific fashion by motif-based clustering. Within patients, how anatomically similar tissues were was a major factor shaping TCR repertoire composition, regardless of disease or transplant status. The patient cohort was small and varied clinically, and sampling depth was recognized as a limitation. In both patients and mice, T cells from blood and spleen covered only a limited part of the TCR repertoire found in tissues. The study did not determine which tissue TCRs were alloreactive or antigen-specific, and some clones might have been persisting host cells.

Receptor libraries were prepared by the immunoSEQ multiplex PCR assay. Adaptive Biotechnologies performed the TCRbeta CDR3 sequencing at survey depth and reported CDR3 sequences, V/J genes, productive frequency and template counts. Amplification of TCR beta CDR3 regions was performed from genomic DNA rather than from RNA. Concerning the study's data processing: Jensen-Shannon divergence was used to quantify pairwise repertoire overlap between tissues, with a value of 1 meaning complete divergence and a value of 0 meaning identical repertoires. Tissues were grouped by single-linkage agglomerative hierarchical clustering of pairwise JSD values, and the clustering results were shown as dendrograms. GLIPH2 was run on all patient samples with simulation_depth 1000, kmer_min_depth 3, cdr3_length_cutoff 8, keeping groups with more than two unique CDR3s. A standardized tissue-overlap score was generated by extrapolating Jaccard GLIPH-group overlap across patients to a standard repertoire size of 1000 clones. Linear mixed-effect models, with tissue included as a fixed effect and individual included as a random effect, were used to assess associations of diversity with clinical or experimental variables. The source is immuneACCESS, and TCRdb retained only in-frame sequences with V and J called. Part of the clones is not carried over; for the studies checked, unresolved V genes explain less than half of this, and the remainder is unexplained. V, J and clone size reflect that table, while D and trimming were determined from the DNA. The table for this sample lists around 3,000 clones; roughly 43% of them were counted only once. Around a quarter of the sample lies in the top ten.

To note about this clone: Its antigen is not yet known. Mouse gene names and germline sequences are used here. The read ends 1 residue shy of where the CDR3 ends; the end is completed using the germline J gene.

This specimen's time point label, per the study, means: mouse harvest day 14 after allogeneic transplant. Each mouse graft consisted of 10^7 T-cell-depleted bone marrow cells plus 10^6 splenic CD5+ T cells and was given by tail vein injection. A major MHC-mismatch B6 (H2b) into BALB/c (H2d) model was used to model mouse GVHD, and tissues were profiled at day 7 or 14. On day 7 or 14 post-transplant, mouse tissues and retro-orbital blood were harvested with separate sterile tools for each animal, and livers were flushed beforehand. Before genomic DNA was isolated with the DNeasy Blood & Tissue Kit, mouse tissues were minced with razor blades in buffered saline. Via the germline V gene (reference sequence), CDR1 is KGHPV and CDR2 FQNQEV. From the cysteine up to the phenylalanine, the CDR3 has a length of 14 residues. The DNA has 39 bases, all within the CDR3, and is read from base 1. At the junction V is shortened by 4 bases and J by 3 bases; bases outside the gene matches: 5.

This clonotype was obtained from a female BALB/c mouse given C57BL/6 T cells with graft-versus-host disease after an allogeneic hematopoietic cell transplant. The chain links TRBV26 with TRBJ1-1; 7 bases in the middle match TRBD1. The sequenced sample was gut tissue. The CDR3 in this case is CASSRQGGDTEVFF. The covered CDR3 bases are TGTGCCAGCAGTCGACAGGGAGGGGACACAGAAGTCTTC.